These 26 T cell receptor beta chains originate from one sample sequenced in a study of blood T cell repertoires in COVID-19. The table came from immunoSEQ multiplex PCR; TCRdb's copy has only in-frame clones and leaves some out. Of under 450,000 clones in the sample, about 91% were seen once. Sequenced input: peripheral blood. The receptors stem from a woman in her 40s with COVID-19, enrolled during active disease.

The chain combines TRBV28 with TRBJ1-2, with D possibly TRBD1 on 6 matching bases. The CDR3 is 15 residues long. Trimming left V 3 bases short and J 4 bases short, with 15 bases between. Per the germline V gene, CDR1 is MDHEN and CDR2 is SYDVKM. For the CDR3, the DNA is TGTGCCAGCAGTTTTGGACAGTTGTCAGTCTATGGCTACACCTTC. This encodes CASSFGQLSVYGYTF.

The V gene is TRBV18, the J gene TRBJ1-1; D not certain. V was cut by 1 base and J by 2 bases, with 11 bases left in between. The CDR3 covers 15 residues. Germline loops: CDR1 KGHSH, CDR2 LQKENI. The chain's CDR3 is CASSPQIEANTEAFF. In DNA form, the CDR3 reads TGTGCCAGCTCACCACAGATTGAGGCCAACACTGAAGCTTTCTTT.

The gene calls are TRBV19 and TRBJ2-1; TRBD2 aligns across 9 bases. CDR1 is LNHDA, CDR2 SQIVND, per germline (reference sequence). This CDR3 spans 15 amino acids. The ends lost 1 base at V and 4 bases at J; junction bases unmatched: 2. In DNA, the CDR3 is TGTGCCAGTAGTATAGGGACTAGCGTTTACAATGAGCAGTTCTTC. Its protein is CASSIGTSVYNEQFF.

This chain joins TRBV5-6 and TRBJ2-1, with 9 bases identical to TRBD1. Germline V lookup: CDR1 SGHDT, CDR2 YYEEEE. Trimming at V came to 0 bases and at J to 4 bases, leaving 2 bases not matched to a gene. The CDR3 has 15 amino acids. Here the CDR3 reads CASSLAGQGYNEQFF. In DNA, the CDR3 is TGTGCCAGCAGCTTGGCGGGACAGGGTTACAATGAGCAGTTCTTC.

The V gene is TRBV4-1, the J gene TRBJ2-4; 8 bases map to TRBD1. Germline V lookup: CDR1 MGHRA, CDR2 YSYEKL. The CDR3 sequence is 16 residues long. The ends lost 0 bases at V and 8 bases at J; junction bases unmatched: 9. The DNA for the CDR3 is TGCGCCAGCAGCCAAGATCCGAACAGGGGGTCGGACATTCAGTACTTC. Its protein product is CASSQDPNRGSDIQYF.

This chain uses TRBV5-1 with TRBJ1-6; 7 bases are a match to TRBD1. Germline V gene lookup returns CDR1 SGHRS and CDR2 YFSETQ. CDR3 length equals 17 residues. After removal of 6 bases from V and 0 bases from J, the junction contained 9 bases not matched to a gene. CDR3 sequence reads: CASTWTGQSSYNSPLHF. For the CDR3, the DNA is TGCGCCAGCACCTGGACAGGCCAGAGCTCCTATAATTCACCCCTCCACTTT.

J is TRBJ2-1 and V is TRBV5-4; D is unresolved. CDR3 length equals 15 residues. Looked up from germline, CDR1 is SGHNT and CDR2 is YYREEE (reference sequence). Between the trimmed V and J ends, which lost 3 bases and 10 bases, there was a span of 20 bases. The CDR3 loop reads CASSYARGEAREQFF. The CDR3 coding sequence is TGTGCCAGCAGCTACGCAAGAGGTGAAGCGCGAGAGCAGTTCTTC.

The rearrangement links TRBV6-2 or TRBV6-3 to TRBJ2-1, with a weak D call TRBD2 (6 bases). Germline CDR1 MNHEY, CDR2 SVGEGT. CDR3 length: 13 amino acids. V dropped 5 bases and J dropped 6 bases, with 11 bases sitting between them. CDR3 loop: CASSGRPPNEQFF. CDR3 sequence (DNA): TGTGCCAGCAGTGGGAGGCCCCCCAATGAGCAGTTCTTC.

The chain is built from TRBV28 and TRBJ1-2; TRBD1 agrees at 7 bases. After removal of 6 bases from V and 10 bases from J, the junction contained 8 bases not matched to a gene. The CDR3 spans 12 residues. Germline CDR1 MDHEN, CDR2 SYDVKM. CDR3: CASSQKGQIYTF. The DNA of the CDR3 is TGTGCCAGCAGCCAAAAGGGACAGATCTACACCTTC.

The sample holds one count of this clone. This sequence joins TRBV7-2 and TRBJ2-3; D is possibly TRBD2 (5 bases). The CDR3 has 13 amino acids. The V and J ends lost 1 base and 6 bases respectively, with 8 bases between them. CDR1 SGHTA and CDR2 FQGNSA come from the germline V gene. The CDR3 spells CASSLERADTQYF. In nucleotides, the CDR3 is TGTGCCAGCAGCTTAGAGAGGGCGGATACGCAGTATTTT.

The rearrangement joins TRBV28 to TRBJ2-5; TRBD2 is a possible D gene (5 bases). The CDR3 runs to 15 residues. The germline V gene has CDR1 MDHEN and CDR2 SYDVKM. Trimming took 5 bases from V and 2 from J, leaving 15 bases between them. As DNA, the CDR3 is TGTGCCAGCAGTAGCGGAGGCCGCCAGCAAGAGACCCAGTACTTC. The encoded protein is CASSSGGRQQETQYF. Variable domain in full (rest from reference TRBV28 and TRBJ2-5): DVKVTQSSRYLVKRTGEKVFLECVQDMDHENMFWYRQDPGLGLRLIYFSYDVKMKEKGDIPEGYSVSREKKERFSLILESASTNQTSMYLCASSSGGRQQETQYFGPGTRLLVL.

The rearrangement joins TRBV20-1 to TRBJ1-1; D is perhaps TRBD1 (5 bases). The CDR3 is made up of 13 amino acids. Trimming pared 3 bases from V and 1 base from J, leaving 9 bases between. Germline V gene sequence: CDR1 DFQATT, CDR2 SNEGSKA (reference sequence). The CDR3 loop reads CSASPDRNTEAFF. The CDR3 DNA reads TGCAGTGCTAGTCCCGACAGGAACACTGAAGCTTTCTTT.

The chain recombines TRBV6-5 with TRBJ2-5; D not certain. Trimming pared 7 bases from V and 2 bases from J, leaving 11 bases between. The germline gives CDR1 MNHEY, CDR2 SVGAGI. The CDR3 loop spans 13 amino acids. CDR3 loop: CASKIDSQETQYF. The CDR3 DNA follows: TGTGCCAGCAAGATAGACTCGCAAGAGACCCAGTACTTC.

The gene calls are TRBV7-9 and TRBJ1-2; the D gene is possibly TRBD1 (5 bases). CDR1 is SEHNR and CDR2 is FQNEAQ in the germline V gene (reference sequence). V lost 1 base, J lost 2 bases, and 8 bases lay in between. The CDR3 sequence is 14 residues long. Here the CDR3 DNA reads TGTGCCAGCAGCTTAGGAAGGGGCAACTATGGCTACACCTTC. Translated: CASSLGRGNYGYTF.

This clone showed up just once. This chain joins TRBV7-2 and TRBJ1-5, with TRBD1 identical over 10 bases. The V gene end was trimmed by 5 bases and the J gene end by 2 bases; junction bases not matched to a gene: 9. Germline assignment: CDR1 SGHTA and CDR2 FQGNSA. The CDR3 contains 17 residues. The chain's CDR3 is CASSTRDRGWGNQPQHF. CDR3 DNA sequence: TGTGCCAGCAGCACCCGGGACAGGGGTTGGGGCAATCAGCCCCAGCATTTT.

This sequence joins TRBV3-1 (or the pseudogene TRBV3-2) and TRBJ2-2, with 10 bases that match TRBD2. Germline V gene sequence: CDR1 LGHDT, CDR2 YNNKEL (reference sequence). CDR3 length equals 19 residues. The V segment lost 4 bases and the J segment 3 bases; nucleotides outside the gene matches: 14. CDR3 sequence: CASSPSFPWTSGDTGELFF. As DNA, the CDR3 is TGTGCCAGCAGCCCTTCCTTCCCCTGGACTAGCGGAGACACCGGGGAGCTGTTTTTT.

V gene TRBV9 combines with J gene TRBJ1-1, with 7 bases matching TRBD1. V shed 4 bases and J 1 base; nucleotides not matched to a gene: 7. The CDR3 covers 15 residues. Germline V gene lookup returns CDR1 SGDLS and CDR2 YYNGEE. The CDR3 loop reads CASSPTGAANTEAFF. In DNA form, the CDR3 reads TGTGCCAGCAGCCCAACAGGGGCGGCGAACACTGAAGCTTTCTTT.

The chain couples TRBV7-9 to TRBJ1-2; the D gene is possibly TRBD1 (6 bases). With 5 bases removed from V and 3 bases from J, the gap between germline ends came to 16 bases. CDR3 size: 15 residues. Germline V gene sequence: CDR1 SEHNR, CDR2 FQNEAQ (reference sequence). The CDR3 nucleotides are TGTGCCAGCAGCGGACGCCAGGGGCGGGACTATGGCTACACCTTC. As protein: CASSGRQGRDYGYTF.

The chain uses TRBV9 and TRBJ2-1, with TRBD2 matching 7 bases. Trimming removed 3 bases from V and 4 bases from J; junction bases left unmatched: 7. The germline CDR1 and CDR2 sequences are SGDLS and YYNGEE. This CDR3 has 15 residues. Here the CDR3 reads CASSAGLEKYNEQFF. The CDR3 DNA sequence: TGTGCCAGCAGCGCAGGACTAGAAAAATACAATGAGCAGTTCTTC.

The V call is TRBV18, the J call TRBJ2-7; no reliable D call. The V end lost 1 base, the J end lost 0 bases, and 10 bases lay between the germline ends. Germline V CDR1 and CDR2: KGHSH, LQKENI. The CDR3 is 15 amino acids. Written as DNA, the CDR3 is TGTGCCAGCTCACCACGGTCCGGTAGCTCCTACGAGCAGTACTTC. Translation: CASSPRSGSSYEQYF.

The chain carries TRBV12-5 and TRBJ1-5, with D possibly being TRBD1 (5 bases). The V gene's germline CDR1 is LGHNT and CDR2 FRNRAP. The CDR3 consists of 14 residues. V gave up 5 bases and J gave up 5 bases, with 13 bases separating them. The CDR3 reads CASGRGEGDQPQHF. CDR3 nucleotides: TGTGCTAGTGGTCGGGGGGAAGGGGATCAGCCCCAGCATTTT.

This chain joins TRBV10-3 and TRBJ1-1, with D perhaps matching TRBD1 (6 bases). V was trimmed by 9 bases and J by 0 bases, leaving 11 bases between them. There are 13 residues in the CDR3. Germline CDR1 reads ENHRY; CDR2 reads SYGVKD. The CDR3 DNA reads TGTGCCATTTCAGGGGAGATGAACACTGAAGCTTTCTTT. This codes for CAISGEMNTEAFF.

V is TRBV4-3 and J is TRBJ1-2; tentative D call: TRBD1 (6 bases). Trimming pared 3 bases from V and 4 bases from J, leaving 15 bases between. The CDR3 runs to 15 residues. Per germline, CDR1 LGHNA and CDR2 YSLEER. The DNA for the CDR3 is TGCGCCAGCAGCCAGAACTCCAGGGGTAGCTATGGCTACACCTTC. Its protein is CASSQNSRGSYGYTF.

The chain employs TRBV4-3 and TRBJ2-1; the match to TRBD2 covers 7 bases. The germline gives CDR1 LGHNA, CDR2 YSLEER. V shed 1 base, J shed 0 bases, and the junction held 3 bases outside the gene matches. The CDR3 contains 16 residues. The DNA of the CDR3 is TGCGCCAGCAGCCAAGCCGGGGGGAACTCCTACAATGAGCAGTTCTTC. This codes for CASSQAGGNSYNEQFF.

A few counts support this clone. The CDR3 here is CASSLGRGQGAPYNEQFF. The CDR3 DNA follows: TGTGCCAGCAGCTTAGGCCGAGGACAGGGGGCCCCCTACAATGAGCAGTTCTTC. The genes are TRBV13 and TRBJ2-1, with 11 bases fitting TRBD1. Losses at the gene ends were 0 bases for V and 2 bases for J; bases not matched to a gene: 6. This CDR3 has 18 residues. The V gene's germline CDR1 is PRHDT and CDR2 FYEKMQ (reference sequence).

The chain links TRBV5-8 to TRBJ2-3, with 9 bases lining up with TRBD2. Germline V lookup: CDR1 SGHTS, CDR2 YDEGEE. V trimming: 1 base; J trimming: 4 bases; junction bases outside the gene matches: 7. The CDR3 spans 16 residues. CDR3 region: CASSLRAGGHPDTQYF. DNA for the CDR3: TGTGCCAGCAGCTTGCGCGCGGGAGGGCACCCAGATACGCAGTATTTT. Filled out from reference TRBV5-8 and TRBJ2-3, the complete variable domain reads EAGVTQSPTHLIKTRGQQATLRCSPISGHTSVYWYQQALGLGLQFLLWYDEGEERNRGNFPPRFSGRQFPNYSSELNVNALELEDSALYLCASSLRAGGHPDTQYFGPGTRLTVL.